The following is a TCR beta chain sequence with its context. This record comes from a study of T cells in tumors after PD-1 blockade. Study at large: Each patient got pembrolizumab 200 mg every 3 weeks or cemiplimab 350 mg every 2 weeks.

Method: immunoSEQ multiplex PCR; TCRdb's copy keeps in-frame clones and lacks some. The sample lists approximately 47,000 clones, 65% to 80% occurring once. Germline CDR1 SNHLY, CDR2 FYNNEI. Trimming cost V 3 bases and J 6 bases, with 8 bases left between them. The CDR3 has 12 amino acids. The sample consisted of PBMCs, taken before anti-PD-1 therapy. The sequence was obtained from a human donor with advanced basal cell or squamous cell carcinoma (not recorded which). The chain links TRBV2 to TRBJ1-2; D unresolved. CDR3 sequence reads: CASSEVLNGYTF. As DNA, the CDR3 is TGTGCCAGCAGTGAGGTGTTGAATGGCTACACCTTC. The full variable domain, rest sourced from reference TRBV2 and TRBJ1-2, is EPEVTQTPSHQVTQMGQEVILRCVPISNHLYFYWYRQILGQKVEFLVSFYNNEISEKSEIFDDQFSVERPDGSNFTLKIRSTKLEDSAMYFCASSEVLNGYTFGSGTRLTVV.